One and the same sample provided the 9 T cell receptor beta chains below, sequenced in a study of OX40 agonist ivuxolimab in advanced cancers. Only in-frame clones appear in the TCRdb table, and some are missing; sequencing was by immunoSEQ multiplex PCR. The sample comprises tens of thousands of clones, about 90% of which are singletons, and about 15% rests with the top ten. This sample comprised CD4+ or CD8+ T cells sorted from blood, obtained in a trial of the OX40 agonist ivuxolimab. These receptors came from an adult with an advanced solid tumor such as melanoma, head and neck, liver or kidney cancer.

The rearrangement joins TRBV5-1 to TRBJ2-2; D is possibly TRBD1 (5 bases). Germline V CDR1 and CDR2: SGHRS, YFSETQ. CDR3 size: 16 residues. V lost 1 base and J lost 5, with 15 bases in between. The CDR3 DNA is TGCGCCAGCAGCTTGTGGACACCAAAGGGGACCGGGGAGCTGTTTTTT. It translates to CASSLWTPKGTGELFF.

J is TRBJ2-7 and V is TRBV9; 8 bases match TRBD2. Germline V gene data show CDR1 as SGDLS and CDR2 as YYNGEE. J lost 2 bases, V lost 0 bases, and 7 bases had no gene match. This CDR3 spans 16 amino acids. This chain's CDR3 is CASSVGGTSGTYEQYF. The CDR3 DNA follows: TGTGCCAGCAGCGTAGGGGGGACTAGTGGGACCTACGAGCAGTACTTC.

The chain links TRBV7-9 to TRBJ2-1, with D possibly being TRBD1 (5 bases). The germline gives CDR1 SEHNR, CDR2 FQNEAQ (reference sequence). The CDR3 is 15 residues long. V was clipped by 1 base and J by 8 bases, with 15 bases between them. The CDR3: CASSLVQGRHDEQFF. CDR3 nucleotides: TGTGCCAGCAGCTTAGTGCAGGGCCGACACGATGAGCAGTTCTTC. Variable domain in full (rest from reference TRBV7-9 and TRBJ2-1): DTGVSQNPRHKITKRGQNVTFRCDPISEHNRLYWYRQTLGQGPEFLTYFQNEAQLEKSRLLSDRFSAERPKGSFSTLEIQRTEQGDSAMYLCASSLVQGRHDEQFFGPGTRLTVL.

The DNA for the CDR3 is TGTGCCAGCAGCGTATGGGACCTTCCCTACGAGCAGTACTTC. Its translation: CASSVWDLPYEQYF. The chain links TRBV9 to TRBJ2-7; D possibly matches TRBD1 or TRBD2 (5 bases each). Germline CDR1 reads SGDLS; CDR2 reads YYNGEE. The CDR3 length is 14 residues. The V and J ends lost 1 base and 2 bases respectively, with 10 bases between them.

The V call is TRBV9, the J call TRBJ2-7, with 12 bases that match TRBD2. CDR1 is SGDLS, CDR2 YYNGEE, per germline. The CDR3 extends over 14 amino acids. The V and J ends lost 0 bases and 6 bases, in that order; junction bases with no gene match: 1. This CDR3 reads CASSVGLAGVEQYF. In DNA form, the CDR3 reads TGTGCCAGCAGCGTAGGACTAGCGGGAGTCGAGCAGTACTTC.

V and J are TRBV7-9 and TRBJ1-5; D remains ambiguous. From germline, CDR1 is SEHNR and CDR2 FQNEAQ (reference sequence). The V end was cut by 5 bases, the J end by 4 bases, with 12 bases between. The CDR3 is made up of 14 amino acids. Here the CDR3 DNA reads TGTGCCAGCAGCACACGGACGGGAAATCAGCCCCAGCATTTT. It codes for CASSTRTGNQPQHF.

This clone was observed a single time. The chain couples TRBV28 to TRBJ2-7, with D possibly TRBD2 on 6 matching bases. Germline values: CDR1 MDHEN, CDR2 SYDVKM. With 4 bases removed from V and 3 bases from J, the gap between germline ends came to 13 bases. The CDR3 sequence is 14 residues long. The CDR3 DNA reads TGTGCCAGCAGTTCCCCGGGACTTGGCTACGAGCAGTACTTC. Translating gives CASSSPGLGYEQYF.

The chain is built from TRBV10-3 and TRBJ2-3; 7 bases align to TRBD1. The CDR3 extends over 16 amino acids. Germline CDR1 reads ENHRY; CDR2 reads SYGVKD. Losses at the gene ends were 2 bases for V and 3 bases for J; bases not matched to a gene: 8. The CDR3 loop reads CAISENWDSKTDTQYF. CDR3 bases: TGTGCCATCAGTGAGAATTGGGACAGTAAGACAGATACGCAGTATTTT.

The chain links TRBV6-5 to TRBJ2-7; D is ambiguous. Germline V gene sequence: CDR1 MNHEY, CDR2 SVGAGI. This CDR3 is built from 13 residues. Between the trimmed V and J ends, which lost 5 bases and 2 bases, there was a span of 10 bases. CDR3 DNA sequence: TGTGCCAGCAGTGTGAATACAGCCTACGAGCAGTACTTC. Translating gives CASSVNTAYEQYF.